This section outlines one TCR beta chain sequence together with its context. Being one base from a much bigger clone, this may be a read error. Each CDR3 protein is one row after TCRdb ran MiXCR on the 5' RACE reads. Found here are around 50,000 distinct CDR3 sequences, less than 30% of them singletons; the top ten hold 2% to 2.5%. V lost 2 bases, J lost 4 bases, and 8 bases lay in between. This CDR3 has 13 residues. Germline lookup yields CDR1 SGHTA and CDR2 FQGNSA. Cells sorted as Tregs were CD4+, CD25+ and CD127-/low. The V and J genes are TRBV7-2 and TRBJ1-1; no clear D gene. Sequenced material: tumor-infiltrating Tregs sorted from the breast tumor. The TCR originated in a female donor with breast cancer. The CDR3 reads CTSSLWETTEAFF. CDR3 sequence (DNA): TGTACCAGCAGCTTATGGGAAACCACTGAAGCTTTCTTT.